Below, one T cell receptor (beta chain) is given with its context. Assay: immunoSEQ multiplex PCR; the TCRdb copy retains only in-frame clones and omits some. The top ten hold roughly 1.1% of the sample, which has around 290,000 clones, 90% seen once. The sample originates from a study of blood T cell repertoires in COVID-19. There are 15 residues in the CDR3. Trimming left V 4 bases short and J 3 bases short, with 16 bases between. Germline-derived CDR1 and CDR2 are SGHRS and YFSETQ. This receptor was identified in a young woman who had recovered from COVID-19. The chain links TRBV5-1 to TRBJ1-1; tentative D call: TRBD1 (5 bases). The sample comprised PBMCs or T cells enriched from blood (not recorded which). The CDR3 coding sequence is TGCGCCAGCAGCCCTCGCCCAGGGTTGGACACTGAAGCTTTCTTT. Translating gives CASSPRPGLDTEAFF.